The T cell receptor (beta chain) described here comes from a study of regulatory T cells in long-lasting Graves disease. In building TCR beta libraries, iRepertoire HTBI primers were used together with Arm-PCR of CDR3 regions. MiXCR was run by TCRdb on the multiplex PCR reads, yielding one entry per CDR3 protein. Of 200,000 to 250,000 distinct CDR3 sequences in the sample, 20% were seen once. Germline loops: CDR1 DFQATT, CDR2 SNEGSKA (reference sequence). The CDR3 covers 17 residues. Trimming took 0 bases from V and 6 from J; bases not matched to a gene: 11. This clonotype showed up many times. Time point indicated: newly diagnosed GD, antithyroid drugs for less than 3 months. The TCR library was prepared using RNA isolated from PBMCs.

This TCR derives from a female donor with Graves disease. V is TRBV20-1 and J is TRBJ2-1; TRBD2 aligns across 10 bases. This sample comprised peripheral blood mononuclear cells (PBMCs), obtained at new diagnosis, from a patient treated with antithyroid drugs. The CDR3 DNA follows: TGCAGTGCTAGAGATGGAGCTAGCGGGAGAAATATCAATGAGCAGTTCTTC. Its translation: CSARDGASGRNINEQFF.